Below are 24 T cell receptor beta chains sequenced from a single sample in a study of CD8 T cells in ankylosing spondylitis. Study-wide results and caveats: Apparently characteristic of ankylosing spondylitis blood was a TCR beta motif (about 8 highly homologous variants).

Which antigens these TCRs recognize remains unknown. TCRdb reprocessed the 5' RACE reads via MiXCR and lists one record per CDR3 protein. The sample lists 400,000 or so distinct CDR3 sequences, 20% to 30% occurring once. Specimen: blood, either unsorted or a sorted T cell fraction (not recorded which). The source of these receptors is a male donor with ankylosing spondylitis.

This sequence joins TRBV20-1 and TRBJ1-1; 8 bases fit TRBD1. The germline V gene encodes CDR1 DFQATT and CDR2 SNEGSKA (reference sequence). Losses at the gene ends were 5 bases for V and 6 bases for J; bases not matched to a gene: 11. CDR3 size: 14 residues. CDR3 protein: CSALPGGSAAEAFF. The CDR3 nucleotides read TGCAGTGCTTTACCAGGGGGCTCGGCCGCTGAAGCTTTCTTT.

In its sample, this clonotype was seen a few times. The chain recombines TRBV10-3 with TRBJ1-1; 8 bases fit TRBD1. Trimming at V came to 9 bases and at J to 5 bases, leaving 2 bases not matched to a gene. Germline V gene lookup returns CDR1 ENHRY and CDR2 SYGVKD. This CDR3 has 11 residues. Written as DNA, the CDR3 is TGTGCCATACAGGGGGGTACTGAAGCTTTCTTT. Residues: CAIQGGTEAFF.

This clonotype was detected a few times. V gene TRBV20-1 combines with J gene TRBJ2-7; D is ambiguous. This CDR3 comprises 12 residues. V lost 4 bases and J lost 0, with 7 bases in between. Per the germline V gene, CDR1 is DFQATT and CDR2 is SNEGSKA (reference sequence). CDR3 coding DNA: TGCAGTGCTACAGAGAGCTCCTACGAGCAGTACTTC. Protein sequence: CSATESSYEQYF.

The chain employs TRBV5-1 and TRBJ2-1; D not resolved. Trimming left V 0 bases short and J 0 bases short, with 7 bases between. Germline V gives CDR1 SGHRS, CDR2 YFSETQ. The CDR3 length is 15 residues. The DNA of the CDR3 is TGCGCCAGCAGCTTGGCGGTTGCCTCCTACAATGAGCAGTTCTTC. This codes for CASSLAVASYNEQFF.

This clonotype was picked up a small number of times. The chain uses TRBV20-1 and TRBJ2-5; D uncertain. The CDR3 runs to 13 residues. Deletions cut 3 bases from V and 5 bases from J, with 13 bases between. Germline V gene lookup returns CDR1 DFQATT and CDR2 SNEGSKA (reference sequence). The CDR3 bases are TGCAGTGCTAGCCGTGACCAAGGGGAGACCCAGTACTTC. Protein: CSASRDQGETQYF.

This clonotype has a handful of counts. The rearrangement joins TRBV4-1 to TRBJ1-6; D not resolved. The CDR3 sequence is 13 residues long. Germline loops: CDR1 MGHRA, CDR2 YSYEKL. Trimming shortened V by 1 base and J by 7 bases, and 5 bases separated the two germline ends. CDR3 nucleotides: TGCGCCAGCAGCCAAGTAGCCAATTCACCCCTCCACTTT. Translation: CASSQVANSPLHF.

The chain carries TRBV7-8 and TRBJ2-1; 12 bases fit TRBD2. V dropped 4 bases and J dropped 4; count of bases not matched to a gene: 5. The CDR3 is 16 amino acids. The germline gives CDR1 SGHVS, CDR2 FQNEAQ. The CDR3 region has the DNA TGTGCCAGCAGCTACTCTAGCGGGAGGGATTACAATGAGCAGTTCTTC. This gives the protein CASSYSSGRDYNEQFF.

This rearrangement joins TRBV5-1 to TRBJ2-1; 9 positions match TRBD2. CDR3 size: 16 residues. From germline, CDR1 is SGHRS and CDR2 YFSETQ. Trimming cost V 4 bases and J 0 bases; bases outside gene matches: 5. CDR3 sequence: CASSPLAGDSYNEQFF. CDR3 coding DNA: TGCGCCAGCAGCCCTTTAGCGGGAGACTCCTACAATGAGCAGTTCTTC.

The genes are TRBV2 and TRBJ2-1, with a tentative D call TRBD2 (6 bases). The CDR3 is 14 residues long. Germline V gene sequence: CDR1 SNHLY, CDR2 FYNNEI. Between the trimmed V and J ends, which lost 5 bases and 4 bases, there was a span of 12 bases. The CDR3 sequence is CASSYQGLYNEQFF. The DNA for the CDR3 is TGTGCCAGCAGTTATCAGGGACTTTACAATGAGCAGTTCTTC.

The rearrangement links TRBV29-1 to TRBJ2-1, with D unresolved. This CDR3 contains 11 residues. The germline V gene has CDR1 SQVTM and CDR2 ANQGSEA. The germline V and J ends were trimmed by 7 bases and 9 bases, with 13 bases remaining between them. CDR3 coding DNA: TGCAGCGGCATAACCGGGTTTGAGCAGTTCTTC. This gives the protein CSGITGFEQFF.

The genes are TRBV20-1 and TRBJ2-7; no clear D gene. CDR1 DFQATT and CDR2 SNEGSKA come from the germline V gene (reference sequence). The CDR3 extends over 13 amino acids. Trimming left V 0 bases short and J 7 bases short, with 13 bases between. The CDR3 DNA is TGCAGTGCTAGAGATCCATTACCCTGGGAGCAGTACTTC. Encoded protein: CSARDPLPWEQYF.

This sequence joins TRBV12-3 or TRBV12-4 and TRBJ2-1, with a possible D match to TRBD1 (6 bases). The CDR3 is 15 amino acids. The ends were cut back, 6 bases at V and 0 bases at J, with 12 bases in the middle. The CDR3 bases are TGTGCCAGCAGCCTCCGGACAGTCTCCTACAATGAGCAGTTCTTC. Encoded protein: CASSLRTVSYNEQFF.

This chain connects TRBV5-1 to TRBJ2-1, with no clear D. V was clipped by 0 bases and J by 8 bases, with 15 bases between them. Germline V gives CDR1 SGHRS, CDR2 YFSETQ. The CDR3 runs to 15 residues. The CDR3 nucleotides are TGCGCCAGCAGCTTGGACGTGACACCGGCGGATGAGCAGTTCTTC. Protein: CASSLDVTPADEQFF.

This clonotype has a count of ten or more. The genes are TRBV27 and TRBJ2-2; D remains ambiguous. Germline assignment: CDR1 MNHEY and CDR2 SMNVEV (reference sequence). CDR3 length: 12 residues. The V gene lost 4 bases and the J gene lost 3 bases, with 3 bases spanning the gap. CDR3 protein: CASSSYTGELFF. The CDR3 bases are TGTGCCAGCAGTTCTTACACCGGGGAGCTGTTTTTT.

This chain connects TRBV24-1 to TRBJ2-1; unclear D gene. This CDR3 is built from 15 residues. Between the trimmed V and J ends, which lost 8 bases and 8 bases, there was a span of 21 bases. Germline lookup yields CDR1 KGHDR and CDR2 SFDVKD. CDR3 sequence reads: CATTPSEVGWDEQFF. DNA of the CDR3: TGTGCCACCACCCCGAGTGAAGTTGGGTGGGATGAGCAGTTCTTC.

The chain is built from TRBV20-1 and TRBJ2-1; D is possibly TRBD1 or TRBD2 (5 bases each). V was clipped by 7 bases and J by 0 bases, with 31 bases between them. Germline-derived CDR1 and CDR2 are DFQATT and SNEGSKA (reference sequence). The CDR3 is 20 residues long. CDR3 in amino acids: CSVRLLGGQGPSSSYNEQFF. The CDR3 DNA is TGCAGTGTGAGACTGTTGGGCGGGCAGGGACCCTCGAGCTCCTACAATGAGCAGTTCTTC.

The rearrangement joins TRBV10-3 to TRBJ1-1, with D perhaps matching TRBD1 (5 bases). CDR1 is ENHRY, CDR2 SYGVKD, per germline. CDR3 length: 12 residues. Trimming took off 6 bases at V and 0 bases at J, with 5 bases between the two ends. DNA for the CDR3: TGTGCCATCAGGGGGGTGAACACTGAAGCTTTCTTT. It encodes CAIRGVNTEAFF.

The rearrangement joins TRBV20-1 to TRBJ2-7; 13 nucleotides align to TRBD2. From germline, CDR1 is DFQATT and CDR2 SNEGSKA (reference sequence). V was clipped by 6 bases and J by 2 bases; unmatched bases: 4. The length of the CDR3 is 14 residues. CDR3 DNA sequence: TGCAGTGCCGTCGGGACTAGCGGGACCTACGAGCAGTACTTC. It specifies CSAVGTSGTYEQYF.

The J gene is TRBJ2-5, the V gene TRBV10-1; TRBD2 aligns across 8 bases. The CDR3 loop spans 17 amino acids. Germline CDR1 WNHNN, CDR2 SYGVQD (reference sequence). The J segment lost 7 bases and the V segment lost 0 bases, leaving 13 bases of the junction unmatched. The DNA for the CDR3 is TGCGCCAGCAGTGAGTCGGGCCCTGAAAGTAGCGGGGCGACCCAGTACTTC. As protein: CASSESGPESSGATQYF.

J is TRBJ1-1 and V is TRBV5-1; 7 bases are a match to TRBD1. V lost 0 bases, J lost 5 bases, and 7 bases stayed unmatched. The CDR3 extends over 15 amino acids. Germline V gene sequence: CDR1 SGHRS, CDR2 YFSETQ. The CDR3 region has the DNA TGCGCCAGCAGCTTGGGGCTGACAGGGCTTACTGAAGCTTTCTTT. It encodes CASSLGLTGLTEAFF.

The chain has TRBV3-1 and TRBJ2-5; TRBD2 matches 14 bases. The CDR3 length is 18 residues. J lost 4 bases, V lost 4 bases, and 11 bases had no gene match. The germline V gene has CDR1 LGHDT and CDR2 YNNKEL (reference sequence). The chain's CDR3 is CASSPGLAGEGGGETQYF. CDR3 DNA: TGTGCCAGCAGCCCGGGACTAGCGGGAGAGGGGGGCGGAGAGACCCAGTACTTC.

The chain uses TRBV24-1 and TRBJ2-5, with TRBD1 identical over 7 bases. Trimming at V came to 4 bases and at J to 2 bases, leaving 6 bases not matched to a gene. CDR1 KGHDR and CDR2 SFDVKD come from the germline V gene. The CDR3 is made up of 15 amino acids. The CDR3 reads CATSDRTGGQETQYF. The CDR3 DNA reads as TGTGCCACCAGTGACCGGACAGGCGGGCAAGAGACCCAGTACTTC.

In DNA, the CDR3 is TGTGCCAGCAGCTTAAGATACGGGGCAGATACGCAGTATTTT. Its translation is CASSLRYGADTQYF. The chain combines TRBV11-2 with TRBJ2-3; D possibly corresponds to TRBD2 (5 bases). The CDR3 totals 14 residues. V lost 2 bases and J 4 bases, leaving 10 bases between the germline ends. Germline CDR1 is SGHAT and CDR2 is FQNNGV. Complete variable domain (other parts from reference TRBV11-2 and TRBJ2-3): EAGVAQSPRYKIIEKRQSVAFWCNPISGHATLYWYQQILGQGPKLLIQFQNNGVVDDSQLPKDRFSAERLKGVDSTLKIQPAKLEDSAVYLCASSLRYGADTQYFGPGTRLTVL.

The chain carries TRBV3-1 and TRBJ2-1; tentatively, D is TRBD2 (5 bases). V was pared by 0 bases and J by 13 bases, with 10 bases between. Germline assignment: CDR1 LGHDT and CDR2 YNNKEL (reference sequence). The CDR3 is 12 amino acids. The CDR3: CASSQDWRNQFF. CDR3 bases: TGTGCCAGCAGCCAAGATTGGAGGAATCAGTTCTTC.